Presented here are 27 T cell receptor beta chains from one specimen sequenced in a study of T-cell reconstitution after alpha-beta-depleted transplantation in children. Unique molecular identifiers were used to barcode this TCRbeta library. TCRdb re-analysed the PCR reads in MiXCR, keeping a single row per CDR3 protein. The sample includes about 640,000 distinct CDR3 sequences, roughly 17% of them seen just once. The sample consisted of PBMCs from the stem cell graft donor, taken from the stem cell graft. These receptors all stem from a human donor who donated a stem cell graft to a child with acute myeloid leukemia.

The V call is TRBV12-3 or TRBV12-4, the J call TRBJ1-2, with D maybe TRBD1 (6 bases). This CDR3 region has 15 residues. Deletions cut 5 bases from V and 7 bases from J, with 20 bases between. The CDR3 region is CASSPPGGAEFGYTF. As DNA, the CDR3 is TGTGCCAGCAGTCCCCCCGGGGGCGCAGAGTTTGGCTACACCTTC.

The sample holds many counts of this clonotype. CDR3 in amino acids: CSVDLTGGVGGYTF. CDR3 bases: TGCAGCGTTGATTTGACAGGGGGTGTTGGTGGCTACACCTTC. The chain uses TRBV29-1 and TRBJ1-2, with 9 bases lining up with TRBD1. The CDR3 spans 14 residues. The J segment lost 7 bases and the V segment lost 3 bases, leaving 9 bases of the junction unmatched. Germline assignment: CDR1 SQVTM and CDR2 ANQGSEA.

This clonotype was seen at least ten times. V gene TRBV7-2 combines with J gene TRBJ2-3, with 7 bases matching TRBD2. Germline V gives CDR1 SGHTA, CDR2 FQGNSA. J lost 2 bases, V lost 4 bases, and 9 bases had no gene match. This CDR3 region has 16 residues. This CDR3 reads CASSSRGGPNTDTQYF. The CDR3 DNA sequence: TGTGCCAGCAGCTCGCGCGGGGGTCCTAACACAGATACGCAGTATTTT.

This clonotype was found a few times. The V gene is TRBV5-1, the J gene TRBJ1-1, with 8 bases matching TRBD1. This CDR3 is built from 13 residues. V lost 4 bases, J lost 7 bases, and 6 bases stayed unmatched. The V gene's germline CDR1 is SGHRS and CDR2 YFSETQ. CDR3 nucleotide sequence: TGCGCCAGCAGCAACCCAGGGGGCGATGAAGCTTTCTTT. It yields the protein CASSNPGGDEAFF.

V usage is TRBV29-1 and J usage is TRBJ2-2, with D unresolved. CDR3 length equals 13 residues. V lost 8 bases to trimming and J lost 0 bases, with 10 bases between them. Germline V lookup: CDR1 SQVTM, CDR2 ANQGSEA. The CDR3 sequence: CSSATANTGELFF. In DNA, the CDR3 is TGCAGCTCTGCCACAGCGAACACCGGGGAGCTGTTTTTT.

The chain is built from TRBV20-1 and TRBJ2-3; D is unresolved. The germline V gene encodes CDR1 DFQATT and CDR2 SNEGSKA (reference sequence). CDR3 length: 13 residues. Trimming stripped 6 bases from V and 2 bases from J, with 12 bases between. This CDR3 is CSASRSYTDTQYF. The CDR3 nucleotides read TGCAGTGCCAGCCGGAGCTACACAGATACGCAGTATTTT.

This clonotype was recorded at least ten times. The rearrangement uses TRBV20-1 and TRBJ1-2, with D maybe TRBD1 (5 bases). The germline gives CDR1 DFQATT, CDR2 SNEGSKA (reference sequence). Trimming removed 5 bases at V and 4 bases at J, with 11 bases between. The CDR3 consists of 12 residues. CDR3 loop: CSAFRGVYGYTF. Written as DNA, the CDR3 is TGCAGTGCTTTCCGGGGGGTCTATGGCTACACCTTC.

This rearrangement joins TRBV7-9 to TRBJ1-2; D unclear. V was cut by 5 bases and J by 4 bases, with 8 bases left in between. Germline values: CDR1 SEHNR, CDR2 FQNEAQ (reference sequence). The CDR3 loop spans 12 amino acids. The DNA of the CDR3 is TGTGCCAGCAGCCAAAATTCCTATGGCTACACCTTC. This translates into CASSQNSYGYTF.

V is TRBV28 and J is TRBJ2-2; D gene unclear. Between the trimmed V and J ends, which lost 4 bases and 1 base, there was a span of 10 bases. Germline V CDR1 and CDR2: MDHEN, SYDVKM. The length of the CDR3 is 15 residues. The CDR3 DNA reads TGTGCCAGCAGTTCCTTTGCAGGGAACACCGGGGAGCTGTTTTTT. Its translation is CASSSFAGNTGELFF.

The V and J genes are TRBV28 and TRBJ1-2; no reliable D call. Trimming left V 3 bases short and J 7 bases short, with 6 bases between. This CDR3 contains 11 residues. Per germline, CDR1 MDHEN and CDR2 SYDVKM. The DNA for the CDR3 is TGTGCCAGCAGTTTCAGGTTTGGCTACACCTTC. Protein sequence: CASSFRFGYTF.

This clonotype was seen repeatedly, ten times or more. The chain carries TRBV6-1 and TRBJ1-6; TRBD1 agrees at 7 bases. The J segment lost 7 bases and the V segment lost 10 bases, leaving 10 bases of the junction unmatched. This CDR3 is built from 14 residues. The germline V gene encodes CDR1 MNHNS and CDR2 SASEGT. CDR3 residues: CATDDRVENSPLHF. The CDR3 DNA is TGTGCCACCGACGACAGGGTAGAGAATTCACCCCTCCACTTT.

This clonotype showed up many times. The chain joins TRBV20-1 to TRBJ1-6; D unresolved. Germline-derived CDR1 and CDR2 are DFQATT and SNEGSKA (reference sequence). The CDR3 is 13 residues long. V lost 5 bases, J lost 9 bases, and 14 bases lay in between. The CDR3 nucleotides read TGCAGTGCTTCCGCAAGAGATGGTTCACCCCTCCACTTT. Protein sequence: CSASARDGSPLHF.

This clonotype was picked up a small number of times. The chain has TRBV20-1 and TRBJ1-5, with a tentative D call TRBD1 (6 bases). V was trimmed by 0 bases and J by 4 bases, leaving 13 bases between them. Germline loops: CDR1 DFQATT, CDR2 SNEGSKA (reference sequence). This CDR3 contains 15 residues. CDR3 coding DNA: TGCAGTGCTAGAGAAACGGGGGCTTTGAATCAGCCCCAGCATTTT. It encodes CSARETGALNQPQHF.

This clonotype was counted ten times or more. V gene TRBV28 combines with J gene TRBJ2-3, with TRBD1 matching 8 bases. The germline V gene encodes CDR1 MDHEN and CDR2 SYDVKM. This CDR3 region has 15 residues. V lost 7 bases and J lost 5; bases outside the gene matches: 11. The CDR3 DNA sequence: TGTGCCAGCACCCTCGACAGGGGAAGGGGAGATACGCAGTATTTT. Encoded protein: CASTLDRGRGDTQYF.

This clonotype has a count of ten or more. The J gene is TRBJ1-1, the V gene TRBV20-1; D is uncertain. This CDR3 has 12 amino acids. Between the trimmed V and J ends, which lost 3 bases and 3 bases, there was a span of 8 bases. Germline assignment: CDR1 DFQATT and CDR2 SNEGSKA (reference sequence). CDR3 DNA: TGCAGTGCTAGTAGTTGGGACACTGAAGCTTTCTTT. Residues: CSASSWDTEAFF.

This clonotype showed up many times. The genes are TRBV20-1 and TRBJ2-3; the match to TRBD2 covers 8 bases. Losses at the gene ends were 2 bases for V and 5 bases for J; bases not matched to a gene: 9. CDR1 is DFQATT, CDR2 SNEGSKA, per germline (reference sequence). The CDR3 runs 15 residues. In DNA, the CDR3 is TGCAGTGCTAGACTTTTCGGGGGGGCTGAAGATACGCAGTATTTT. The encoded protein is CSARLFGGAEDTQYF.

This clonotype was recorded at least ten times. This sequence joins TRBV20-1 and TRBJ1-1; D remains unclear. The CDR3 is made up of 15 amino acids. V lost 2 bases to trimming and J lost 6 bases, with 19 bases between them. Germline-derived CDR1 and CDR2 are DFQATT and SNEGSKA (reference sequence). Here the CDR3 DNA reads TGCAGTGCTAGATCCGTAGACACCCCGAAGGCTGAAGCTTTCTTT. As protein: CSARSVDTPKAEAFF.

The rearrangement links TRBV12-3 or TRBV12-4 to TRBJ1-5; D is perhaps TRBD1 (6 bases). The CDR3 loop spans 15 amino acids. Trimming removed 6 bases from V and 4 bases from J, with 16 bases in between. CDR3 amino acids: CASSIRGAYNQPQHF. The DNA of the CDR3 is TGTGCCAGCAGCATCCGGGGGGCTTATAATCAGCCCCAGCATTTT.

This clonotype was counted many times. This rearrangement joins TRBV20-1 to TRBJ2-7; D unclear. V was cut by 5 bases and J by 2 bases, with 13 bases left in between. Per germline, CDR1 DFQATT and CDR2 SNEGSKA (reference sequence). This CDR3 contains 13 residues. In nucleotides, the CDR3 is TGCAGTGCTGCCGAGGAATGGACCTACGAGCAGTACGTC. Its translation: CSAAEEWTYEQYV.

The gene calls are TRBV20-1 and TRBJ2-7; D uncertain. The CDR3 runs 13 residues. Trimming pared 1 base from V and 0 bases from J, leaving 7 bases between. Germline V gene lookup returns CDR1 DFQATT and CDR2 SNEGSKA (reference sequence). CDR3 nucleotide sequence: TGCAGTGCTAGAGTTCCGGTCTCCTACGAGCAGTACGTC. This encodes CSARVPVSYEQYV.

This clonotype has ten or more counts. V and J are TRBV20-1 and TRBJ2-1, with D possibly being TRBD1 (6 bases). V was clipped by 1 base and J by 6 bases, with 13 bases between them. The V gene's germline CDR1 is DFQATT and CDR2 SNEGSKA (reference sequence). This CDR3 has 14 residues. CDR3: CSARVSGAVNEQFF. In DNA, the CDR3 is TGCAGTGCTAGAGTTTCAGGGGCGGTCAATGAGCAGTTCTTC.

This chain uses TRBV25-1 with TRBJ1-1; tentatively, D is TRBD1 (5 bases). There are 13 residues in the CDR3. The V gene lost 1 base and the J gene lost 9 bases, with 12 bases spanning the gap. Germline V gene sequence: CDR1 MGHDK, CDR2 SYGVNS. The CDR3 here is CASSEWGGKKAFF. DNA for the CDR3: TGTGCCAGCAGTGAATGGGGGGGAAAGAAAGCTTTCTTT.

The V call is TRBV28, the J call TRBJ1-5; D ambiguous. Trimming stripped 3 bases from V and 6 bases from J, with 12 bases between. Germline V gives CDR1 MDHEN, CDR2 SYDVKM. This CDR3 is 14 amino acids long. CDR3 loop: CASSLKFLGQPQHF. In nucleotides, the CDR3 is TGTGCCAGCAGTTTGAAGTTCTTAGGTCAGCCCCAGCATTTT.

This clonotype has ten or more counts. This chain uses TRBV7-9 with TRBJ1-1; 10 nucleotides agree with TRBD1. Germline CDR1 is SEHNR and CDR2 is FQNEAQ (reference sequence). This CDR3 comprises 14 residues. V lost 5 bases to trimming and J lost 5 bases; unmatched junction nucleotides: 5. CDR3 nucleotide sequence: TGTGCCAGCAGCATCCGGGACAGGGGTACTGAAGCTTTCTTT. This translates into CASSIRDRGTEAFF.

V is TRBV18 and J is TRBJ1-1; D unresolved. V lost 3 bases and J 1 base, leaving 6 bases between the germline ends. The length of the CDR3 is 13 residues. Germline CDR1 and CDR2: KGHSH and LQKENI. CDR3 region: CASSPVENTEAFF. In DNA, the CDR3 is TGTGCCAGCTCACCCGTGGAGAACACTGAAGCTTTCTTT.

This clonotype was seen a handful of times. V usage is TRBV6-5 and J usage is TRBJ2-7; D assignment may be TRBD1 or TRBD2 (7 bases each). CDR3 length: 14 amino acids. V gave up 6 bases and J gave up 5 bases, with 17 bases separating them. CDR1 MNHEY and CDR2 SVGAGI come from the germline V gene. The CDR3 sequence is CASSRGRGGHEQYF. For the CDR3, the DNA is TGTGCCAGCAGCCGGGGCAGGGGGGGTCACGAGCAGTACTTC.

This clonotype appeared a few times. In DNA, the CDR3 is TGTGCCAGCAGCTTAGTTGCCCTGGGTTACAATGAGCAGTTCTTC. This codes for CASSLVALGYNEQFF. The chain employs TRBV11-2 and TRBJ2-1; D is undetermined. The germline V gene has CDR1 SGHAT and CDR2 FQNNGV. V lost 1 base, J lost 4 bases, and 11 bases lay in between. This CDR3 comprises 15 residues.